Each of the 23 T cell receptor beta chains below was sequenced from the same sample in a study of cytomegalovirus exposure and HLA in healthy donors. TCRdb's table, derived via immunoSEQ multiplex PCR, lists solely in-frame clones and lacks some. Of roughly 120,000 clones in the sample, about nine tenths were seen once. Sequenced: PBMCs. These receptors were obtained from a young man in good health and CMV-seropositive.

The chain recombines TRBV5-1 with TRBJ1-6; unclear D gene. Germline values: CDR1 SGHRS, CDR2 YFSETQ. V lost 3 bases and J 8 bases, leaving 15 bases between the germline ends. CDR3 length: 15 amino acids. The CDR3 coding sequence is TGCGCCAGCAGCTGGTCTTTTGGCGGAGATTCACCCCTCCACTTT. Amino acid sequence: CASSWSFGGDSPLHF.

The chain links TRBV7-8 to TRBJ2-2; TRBD1 is a possible D gene (6 bases). Trimming stripped 7 bases from V and 4 bases from J, with 13 bases between. The CDR3 runs to 14 residues. CDR1 and CDR2 (germline): SGHVS, FQNEAQ. The CDR3 sequence is CASTTQGTTGELFF. The DNA for the CDR3 is TGTGCCAGCACTACGCAGGGGACCACCGGGGAGCTGTTTTTT.

This clone was picked up one time. V gene TRBV12-5 combines with J gene TRBJ2-7; D perhaps matches TRBD2 (5 bases). This CDR3 has 16 amino acids. Germline assignment: CDR1 LGHNT and CDR2 FRNRAP. With 1 base removed from V and 6 bases from J, the gap between germline ends came to 19 bases. The CDR3 here is CASGLGLPGTAGEQYF. The CDR3 DNA follows: TGTGCTAGTGGTTTGGGCCTACCGGGAACTGCGGGCGAGCAGTACTTC.

This sequence joins TRBV10-3 and TRBJ2-3; tentatively, D is TRBD1 (6 bases). V shed 3 bases and J shed 2 bases, with 18 bases lying between them. This CDR3 contains 17 residues. Germline V gene lookup returns CDR1 ENHRY and CDR2 SYGVKD. CDR3 amino acids: CAISDLTDSRDTDTQYF. The CDR3 DNA is TGTGCCATCAGTGACCTAACGGACAGCAGGGACACAGATACGCAGTATTTT.

The chain employs TRBV7-6 and TRBJ2-4, with 11 bases fitting TRBD1. The germline V gene has CDR1 SGHVS and CDR2 FNYEAQ. The CDR3 is made up of 16 amino acids. V shed 5 bases, J shed 3 bases, and the junction held 6 bases outside the gene matches. The CDR3 sequence is CASSARDRGVKNIQYF. In DNA, the CDR3 is TGTGCCAGCAGCGCCCGGGACAGGGGGGTCAAAAACATTCAGTACTTC.

The chain uses TRBV28 and TRBJ2-3; 8 bases line up with TRBD1. This CDR3 is 16 amino acids long. Germline V CDR1 and CDR2: MDHEN, SYDVKM. Germline trimming cut 3 bases from V and 5 bases from J; bases unmatched to any gene: 10. The CDR3 bases are TGTGCCAGCAGTTTCCCCTCGGACAGGGTTGAAGATACGCAGTATTTT. Translated, it gives CASSFPSDRVEDTQYF.

J is TRBJ1-6 and V is TRBV6-5; maybe TRBD1 (5 bases). V lost 3 bases and J 10 bases, leaving 19 bases between the germline ends. CDR1 and CDR2 (germline): MNHEY, SVGAGI. The CDR3 runs to 16 residues. CDR3 protein: CASSYNPAGHRSPLHF. For the CDR3, the DNA is TGTGCCAGCAGTTATAACCCGGCGGGGCACAGATCACCCCTCCACTTT.

The chain uses TRBV13 and TRBJ2-1; 10 bases line up with TRBD2. V lost 5 bases and J lost 7; bases outside the gene matches: 11. In germline, CDR1 is PRHDT, CDR2 FYEKMQ (reference sequence). The CDR3 covers 16 residues. CDR3 residues: CASSPRGLASTNEQFF. CDR3 DNA sequence: TGTGCCAGCAGCCCCAGGGGACTAGCGTCGACGAATGAGCAGTTCTTC. The entire variable domain, with the rest obtained from reference TRBV13 and TRBJ2-1, is as follows: AAGVIQSPRHLIKEKRETATLKCYPIPRHDTVYWYQQGPGQDPQFLISFYEKMQSDKGSIPDRFSAQQFSDYHSELNMSSLELGDSALYFCASSPRGLASTNEQFFGPGTRLTVL.

The chain employs TRBV4-1 and TRBJ2-1; 15 bases fit TRBD2. The CDR3 sequence is 18 residues long. Germline-derived CDR1 and CDR2 are MGHRA and YSYEKL. V lost 5 bases, J lost 7 bases, and 12 bases stayed unmatched. CDR3 amino acids: CASSKSWTSGGAQNEQFF. The CDR3 nucleotides read TGCGCCAGCAGCAAATCTTGGACTAGCGGGGGGGCTCAGAATGAGCAGTTCTTC.

The rearrangement uses TRBV12-5 and TRBJ1-5; no definite D call. The germline V gene encodes CDR1 LGHNT and CDR2 FRNRAP. The CDR3 is 13 residues long. V was cut by 2 bases and J by 4 bases, with 6 bases left in between. This CDR3 reads CASGLRENQPQHF. CDR3 DNA: TGTGCTAGTGGTTTGCGGGAGAATCAGCCCCAGCATTTT.

The CDR3 DNA sequence: TGTGCCAGCAGTTTATCGACCTGGGGGCGAGCTTTCTTT. Protein sequence: CASSLSTWGRAFF. The chain is built from TRBV27 and TRBJ1-1, with D possibly being TRBD1 (6 bases). Germline V lookup: CDR1 MNHEY, CDR2 SMNVEV (reference sequence). The CDR3 loop spans 13 amino acids. V lost 0 bases and J lost 10, with 12 bases in between.

The rearrangement links TRBV7-2 to TRBJ1-2, with no clear D. The CDR3 loop spans 18 amino acids. Germline-derived CDR1 and CDR2 are SGHTA and FQGNSA. Trimming removed 2 bases from V and 2 bases from J, with 21 bases in between. The CDR3 is CASSLSALLRIENYGYTF. The CDR3 DNA reads TGTGCCAGCAGCTTAAGCGCGCTCCTGAGAATAGAGAACTATGGCTACACCTTC.

The chain joins TRBV7-9 to TRBJ1-1; D might be TRBD1 (5 bases). V was trimmed by 3 bases and J by 1 base, leaving 18 bases between them. Germline-derived CDR1 and CDR2 are SEHNR and FQNEAQ (reference sequence). The CDR3 consists of 17 residues. CDR3 loop: CASSLAGRGLSNTEAFF. For the CDR3, the DNA is TGTGCCAGCAGCTTGGCAGGGAGGGGTTTATCGAACACTGAAGCTTTCTTT. The complete variable domain, with remaining parts taken from reference TRBV7-9 and TRBJ1-1, reads DTGVSQNPRHKITKRGQNVTFRCDPISEHNRLYWYRQTLGQGPEFLTYFQNEAQLEKSRLLSDRFSAERPKGSFSTLEIQRTEQGDSAMYLCASSLAGRGLSNTEAFFGQGTRLTVV.

The chain has TRBV7-2 and TRBJ2-5; 8 positions agree with TRBD2. V trimming: 3 bases; J trimming: 2 bases; junction bases outside the gene matches: 14. The CDR3 consists of 18 residues. Per the germline V gene, CDR1 is SGHTA and CDR2 is FQGNSA. CDR3 nucleotide sequence: TGTGCCAGCAGCTTCTATCGACGAGGGGAGCGGGGGCAAGAGACCCAGTACTTC. This gives the protein CASSFYRRGERGQETQYF.

The CDR3 DNA reads as TGTGCCAGCAGCCCCTGGGGGGAGCGGGGTAGCACAGATACGCAGTATTTT. Protein product: CASSPWGERGSTDTQYF. This chain links TRBV13 with TRBJ2-3; 7 bases align to TRBD2. CDR3 length: 17 amino acids. Per germline, CDR1 PRHDT and CDR2 FYEKMQ (reference sequence). V lost 5 bases, J lost 0 bases, and 11 bases stayed unmatched. The entire variable domain, with the rest obtained from reference TRBV13 and TRBJ2-3, is as follows: AAGVIQSPRHLIKEKRETATLKCYPIPRHDTVYWYQQGPGQDPQFLISFYEKMQSDKGSIPDRFSAQQFSDYHSELNMSSLELGDSALYFCASSPWGERGSTDTQYFGPGTRLTVL.

This chain uses TRBV21-1 with TRBJ1-2; the table's TRBD1 call for D was not verified on the DNA. TRBV21-1 is a recognized pseudogene. This CDR3 has 16 amino acids. This CDR3 reads CASSDSSGNYRDGYTF. For the CDR3, the DNA is TGTGCCAGCAGCGACTCGAGCGGAAACTACAGGGATGGCTACACCTTC.

V gene TRBV28 combines with J gene TRBJ1-4, with D perhaps TRBD1 (5 bases). Between the trimmed V and J ends, which lost 5 bases and 5 bases, there was a span of 15 bases. The CDR3 contains 15 residues. CDR1 is MDHEN, CDR2 SYDVKM, per germline. CDR3 amino acids: CASSLRQRKNEKLFF. CDR3 nucleotide sequence: TGTGCCAGCAGTCTCCGACAGAGGAAGAATGAAAAACTGTTTTTT.

V usage is TRBV6-5 and J usage is TRBJ2-1, with D possibly being TRBD1 (5 bases). CDR1 is MNHEY, CDR2 SVGAGI, per germline. This CDR3 has 14 amino acids. Trimming removed 6 bases from V and 6 bases from J, with 15 bases in between. This chain's CDR3 is CASRGEQMSNEQFF. The CDR3 region has the DNA TGTGCCAGCAGAGGGGAACAGATGTCCAATGAGCAGTTCTTC.

In nucleotides, the CDR3 is TGCGCCAGCAGCCAGTTCCGACAGGGGAATTCACCCCTCCACTTT. It is translated as CASSQFRQGNSPLHF. The V gene is TRBV4-1, the J gene TRBJ1-6, with 8 bases that match TRBD1. The germline gives CDR1 MGHRA, CDR2 YSYEKL. The CDR3 is 15 amino acids. Trimming removed 3 bases from V and 7 bases from J; junction bases left unmatched: 5.

CDR3 nucleotide sequence: TGTGCCAGCAGCCGGACACCCTTTTTCTTGAACACTGAAGCTTTCTTT. Encoded protein: CASSRTPFFLNTEAFF. The V call is TRBV7-2, the J call TRBJ1-1; the D gene is possibly TRBD1 (5 bases). Germline V lookup: CDR1 SGHTA, CDR2 FQGNSA. Trimming stripped 5 bases from V and 0 bases from J, with 16 bases between. The CDR3 length is 16 residues.

This chain uses TRBV19 with TRBJ1-1, with 8 bases aligning to TRBD1. The CDR3 contains 15 residues. CDR1 is LNHDA, CDR2 SQIVND, per germline (reference sequence). The trim removed 6 bases at V and 1 base at J, leaving 7 bases unmatched. The CDR3 is CASRSSDRGNTEAFF. DNA of the CDR3: TGTGCCAGTAGATCTAGTGACAGGGGGAACACTGAAGCTTTCTTT.

This clone has a count of ten or more. This chain joins TRBV7-9 and TRBJ1-3, with 10 bases identical to TRBD1. The CDR3 covers 13 residues. The V and J ends lost 6 bases and 4 bases, in that order; junction bases with no gene match: 0. The germline V gene has CDR1 SEHNR and CDR2 FQNEAQ (reference sequence). The CDR3 region has the DNA TGTGCCAGCAGGGACAGGGGGGGAAACACCATATATTTT. It is translated as CASRDRGGNTIYF.

The chain employs TRBV5-6 and TRBJ1-4; TRBD1 matches at 7 bases. Unmatched junction bases numbered 18, after V lost 2 bases and J lost 8 bases. This CDR3 comprises 18 residues. Per germline, CDR1 SGHDT and CDR2 YYEEEE. CDR3 nucleotides: TGTGCCAGCAGCTTAACGAGGGACAGTAAAACGCGGGGCGAAAAACTGTTTTTT. This encodes CASSLTRDSKTRGEKLFF.